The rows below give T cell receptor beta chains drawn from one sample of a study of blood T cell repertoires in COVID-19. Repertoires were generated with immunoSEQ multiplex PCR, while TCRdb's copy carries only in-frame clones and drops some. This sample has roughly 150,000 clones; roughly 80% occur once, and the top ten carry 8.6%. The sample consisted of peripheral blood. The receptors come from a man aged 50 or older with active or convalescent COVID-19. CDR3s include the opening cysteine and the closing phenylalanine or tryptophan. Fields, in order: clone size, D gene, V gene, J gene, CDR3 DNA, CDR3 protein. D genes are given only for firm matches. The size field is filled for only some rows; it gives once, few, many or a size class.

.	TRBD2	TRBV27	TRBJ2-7	TGTGCCAGCAGTTTACCGGGACTAGCGGGACGCGAGCAGTACTTC	CASSLPGLAGREQYF
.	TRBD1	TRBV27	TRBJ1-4	TGTGCCAGCAGTCCTTGGACAGGGTCAGAAAAACTGTTTTTT	CASSPWTGSEKLFF
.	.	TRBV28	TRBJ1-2	TGTGCCAGCAGTTCATTCTATGGCTACACCTTC	CASSSFYGYTF
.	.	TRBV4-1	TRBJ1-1	TGCGCCAGCAGCCAAGAGCAGGGTTACACTGAAGCTTTCTTT	CASSQEQGYTEAFF
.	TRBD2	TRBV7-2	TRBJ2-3	TGTGCCAGCAGCTTAACTCTTAGCGGGAGAGCAGATACGCAGTATTTT	CASSLTLSGRADTQYF
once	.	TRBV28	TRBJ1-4	TGTGCCAGCAGTTTAAAAGGGGCGGCCGGACAGGAAAAACTGTTTTTT	CASSLKGAAGQEKLFF
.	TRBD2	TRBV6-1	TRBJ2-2	TGTGCCAGCAGTGAAATGGGACTAGGAGGAGGCGGGGAGCTGTTTTTT	CASSEMGLGGGGELFF
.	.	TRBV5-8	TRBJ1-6	TGTGCCAGCAGCTTCCAGACAGCGATTTTGCCACCCCTCCACTTT	CASSFQTAILPPLHF
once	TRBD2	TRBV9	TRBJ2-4	TGTGCCAGCAGGGTAGCGGGAGGACTTTCCCTAGCCAAAAACATTCAGTACTTC	CASRVAGGLSLAKNIQYF
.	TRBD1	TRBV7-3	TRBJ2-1	TGTGCCAGCAGCCCGGGACAGTCCTACAATGAGCAGTTCTTC	CASSPGQSYNEQFF
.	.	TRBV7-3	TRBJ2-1	TGTGCCAGCAGCGTTTTCGGTGGCAATGAGCAGTTCTTC	CASSVFGGNEQFF
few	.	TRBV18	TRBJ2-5	TGTGCCAGCTCACCTGGCAGGGCAGAGACCCAGTACTTC	CASSPGRAETQYF
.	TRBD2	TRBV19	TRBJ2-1	TGTGCCAGTAGTATAGGATGGGCTAGCGGGAGGGCAAACAATGAGCAGTTCTTC	CASSIGWASGRANNEQFF
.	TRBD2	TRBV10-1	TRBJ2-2	TGCGCCAGCAGCCTCAGCGGGAGCTGGAACACCGGGGAGCTGTTTTTT	CASSLSGSWNTGELFF
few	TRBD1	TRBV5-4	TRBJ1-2	TGTGCCAGCAGCTTTGGGACAGGGGTTTACTATGGCTACACCTTC	CASSFGTGVYYGYTF
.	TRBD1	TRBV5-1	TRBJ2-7	TGCGCCAGCAGCTTCCCGGGACAGAACTACGAGCAGTACTTC	CASSFPGQNYEQYF
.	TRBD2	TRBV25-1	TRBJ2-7	TGTGCCAGCAGCTCCAGCGGGAGGAGCTCCTACGAGCAGTACTTC	CASSSSGRSSYEQYF
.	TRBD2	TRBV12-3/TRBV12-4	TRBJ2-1	TGTGCCAGCAGTTTAGCCCGGGGGGATGAGCAGTTCTTC	CASSLARGDEQFF
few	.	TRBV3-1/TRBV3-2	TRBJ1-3	TGTGCCAGCAGCCAACTGGGAGACACCATATATTTT	CASSQLGDTIYF
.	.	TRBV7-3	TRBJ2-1	TGTGCCAGCAGCTTAATAGGGAGCTACGCGAGCTCCTACAATGAGCAGTTCTTC	CASSLIGSYASSYNEQFF
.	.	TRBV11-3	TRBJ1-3	TGTGCCAGCAGCTTAGTCTCAGGGACTGGAAACACCATATATTTT	CASSLVSGTGNTIYF
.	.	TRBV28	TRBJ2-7	TGTGCCAGCAGTCCCAGGAACAGGGCCAACGAGCAGTACTTC	CASSPRNRANEQYF
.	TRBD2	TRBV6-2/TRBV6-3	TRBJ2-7	TGTGCCAGCAGTTATAGCGGGAGCGGCTACGAGCAGTACTTC	CASSYSGSGYEQYF
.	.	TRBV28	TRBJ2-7	TGTGCCAGCAGTTCTGCCGACAAGTTGAACTACGAGCAGTACTTC	CASSSADKLNYEQYF
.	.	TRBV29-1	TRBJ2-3	TGCAGGACTCCAAGGTGGAGTCGAAGAGATACGCAGTATTTT	CRTPRWSRRDTQYF
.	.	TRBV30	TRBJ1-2	TGTGCCTGGAGTGTAGGCGGAACCTATGGCTACACCTTC	CAWSVGGTYGYTF
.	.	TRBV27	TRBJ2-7	TGTGCCAGCACGCCCTATCAGGGAGGGGGTGACGAGCAGTACTTC	CASTPYQGGGDEQYF
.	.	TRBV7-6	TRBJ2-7	TGTGCCAGCAGCTTAGGTCCGGTGGGCCCCTACGAGCAGTACTTC	CASSLGPVGPYEQYF
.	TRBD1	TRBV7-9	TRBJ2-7	TGTGCCAGCAGCCCCGGGACAGGGAAGAACTACGAGCAGTACTTC	CASSPGTGKNYEQYF
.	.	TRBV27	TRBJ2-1	TGTGCCAGCAGTTTACGGGGCCAAGTAGGGGACACTGAGCAGTTCTTC	CASSLRGQVGDTEQFF
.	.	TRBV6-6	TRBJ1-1	TGTGCCAGCAGTACCGCTGGGGCAGGAGCTTTCTTT	CASSTAGAGAFF
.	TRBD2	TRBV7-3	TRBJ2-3	TGTGCCAGCAGCTTATCCGCGTGGGCGGGAGGGCCAGATACGCAGTATTTT	CASSLSAWAGGPDTQYF
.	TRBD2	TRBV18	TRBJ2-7	TGTGCCAGCTCACCCCTCTCCTTTGGGGCTAGCGGCCACTACGAGCAGTACTTC	CASSPLSFGASGHYEQYF
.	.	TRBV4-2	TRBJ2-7	TGTGCCAGCGCGACGGAGGGGTTAACGCCTAACGAGCAGTACTTC	CASATEGLTPNEQYF
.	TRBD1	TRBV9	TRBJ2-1	TGTGCCAGCAGCGCGGGACAGGGGTGGAATGAGCAGTTCTTC	CASSAGQGWNEQFF
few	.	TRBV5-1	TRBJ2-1	TGCGCCAGCCAACTCGGGGGAAGCTCCTACAATGAGCAGTTCTTC	CASQLGGSSYNEQFF
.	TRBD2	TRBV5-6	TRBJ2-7	TGTGCCAGCAGCTTAGCAGGGAGGGGGCAGTACTTC	CASSLAGRGQYF
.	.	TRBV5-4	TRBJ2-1	TGTGCCAGCAGCTTGATCGGTAGCTCCTACAATGAGCAGTTCTTC	CASSLIGSSYNEQFF
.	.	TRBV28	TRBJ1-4	TGTGCCAGTCACCCTCCATTTGGCAGGGTCGGACTGTTTTTT	CASHPPFGRVGLFF
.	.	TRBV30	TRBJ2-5	TGTGCCTGGAGCGCCCTAGTTGGGGAGACCCAGTACTTC	CAWSALVGETQYF
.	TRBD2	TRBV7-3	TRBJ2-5	TGTGCCAGCAGCATAGCGGGAGGGCCGGAAGAGACCCAGTACTTC	CASSIAGGPEETQYF
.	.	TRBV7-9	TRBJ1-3	TGTGCCAGCAGCTCCCAGGGGCTGGAGTTCTCTGGAAACACCATATATTTT	CASSSQGLEFSGNTIYF
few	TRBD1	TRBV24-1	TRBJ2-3	TGTGCCACCAGTGATTATGGACAGGGGGCCGCAGATACGCAGTATTTT	CATSDYGQGAADTQYF
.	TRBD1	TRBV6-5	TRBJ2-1	TGTGCCAGCAGCTCCATGGGACAGGGCTTCGATGAGCAGTTCTTC	CASSSMGQGFDEQFF
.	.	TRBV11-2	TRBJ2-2	TGTGCCAGCAGCTTTACGGGCACCGGGGAGCTGTTTTTT	CASSFTGTGELFF
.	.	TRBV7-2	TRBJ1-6	TGTGCCAGCAGCTTGGGCTCTTCGGGGTATAATTCACCCCTCCACTTT	CASSLGSSGYNSPLHF
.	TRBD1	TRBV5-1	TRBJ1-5	TGCGCCAGCAGCCGACAGGGGAACCAGCCCCAGCATTTT	CASSRQGNQPQHF
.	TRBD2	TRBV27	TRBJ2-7	TGTGCCAGCAGTATTCTAGCGGGAGGGTGGTACGAGCAGTACTTC	CASSILAGGWYEQYF
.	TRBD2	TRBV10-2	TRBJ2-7	TGCGCCAGCAAAAAAGCGGGACTCGACACCTACGAGCAGTACTTC	CASKKAGLDTYEQYF
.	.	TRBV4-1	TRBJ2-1	TGCGCCAGCAGCCTCGGGAGTTACAATGAGCAGTTCTTC	CASSLGSYNEQFF
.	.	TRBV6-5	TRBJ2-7	TGTGCCGCCGGACCGGGGGCCTACGAGCAGTACTTC	CAAGPGAYEQYF